The 23 T cell receptor beta chains presented below share a single source sample, sequenced in a study of T cell repertoires in cytomegalovirus infection. Each CDR3 protein is one row after TCRdb ran MiXCR on the reads. The data show approximately 100,000 distinct CDR3 sequences, around 30% seen once. Their antigens are not known. The sample was CD8+ T cells from cultured PBMCs, taken from culture after CMV antigen stimulation. These receptors were obtained from a human donor in good health (CMV status not recorded). Some clones in this sample may be carry-over from other donors' samples.

About this clonotype: Mismatch with germline at one junction end may stem from a read error. V is TRBV2 and J is TRBJ1-2; D is unresolved. Germline V gives CDR1 SNHLY, CDR2 FYNNEI. The CDR3 has 10 residues. The CDR3 here is CDSSGVGYTF. CDR3 in DNA: TGTGACAGCAGTGGAGTTGGCTACACCTTC.

This clonotype has ten or more counts. The V and J genes are TRBV10-3 and TRBJ2-3; 7 bases match TRBD2. V was clipped by 4 bases and J by 3 bases; unmatched bases: 16. Germline CDR1 ENHRY, CDR2 SYGVKD. This CDR3 spans 18 amino acids. This CDR3 reads CAISGPGSGAVLTDTQYF. The CDR3 DNA is TGTGCCATCAGTGGCCCTGGGAGCGGGGCGGTTTTGACAGATACGCAGTATTTT.

This clonotype has just a few counts. V usage is TRBV4-1 and J usage is TRBJ2-1, with a possible D match to TRBD2 (5 bases). The CDR3 is 13 residues long. CDR1 is MGHRA, CDR2 YSYEKL, per germline. Trimming removed 1 base at V and 8 bases at J, with 9 bases between. The CDR3 here is CASSQVEVDEQFF. CDR3 DNA: TGCGCCAGCAGCCAAGTGGAGGTCGATGAGCAGTTCTTC.

This clonotype was observed a handful of times. The chain combines TRBV14 with TRBJ2-3; D unclear. Germline CDR1 and CDR2: SGHDN and FVKESK. V was cut by 5 bases and J by 7 bases, with 10 bases left in between. CDR3 length: 12 amino acids. The CDR3 here is CASSDLGYTQYF. The DNA of the CDR3 is TGTGCCAGCAGCGACTTGGGGTATACGCAGTATTTT.

This clonotype was found a few times. This chain links TRBV7-9 with TRBJ2-2; D is ambiguous. The CDR3 contains 14 residues. V dropped 3 bases and J dropped 1 base, with 6 bases sitting between them. Germline values: CDR1 SEHNR, CDR2 FQNEAQ (reference sequence). CDR3 sequence (DNA): TGTGCCAGCAGCTTTTTCCAGAACACCGGGGAGCTGTTTTTT. Translated: CASSFFQNTGELFF.

The chain carries TRBV19 and TRBJ2-1, with 9 bases matching TRBD1. Germline trimming cut 5 bases from V and 5 bases from J; bases unmatched to any gene: 7. Germline-derived CDR1 and CDR2 are LNHDA and SQIVND (reference sequence). The CDR3 has 15 residues. The CDR3 region is CASSFTGGYHNEQFF. CDR3 nucleotide sequence: TGTGCCAGTAGTTTCACAGGGGGCTACCACAATGAGCAGTTCTTC.

V gene TRBV12-3 or TRBV12-4 combines with J gene TRBJ1-6, with D unresolved. The ends were cut back, 3 bases at V and 10 bases at J, with 7 bases in the middle. The CDR3 has 12 amino acids. CDR3 sequence: CASSFGTSPLHF. The CDR3 DNA is TGTGCCAGCAGTTTTGGCACGTCACCCCTCCACTTT.

This clonotype was recorded at least ten times. The chain uses TRBV7-8 and TRBJ2-7; D is ambiguous. This CDR3 comprises 12 residues. The ends were cut back, 7 bases at V and 5 bases at J, with 12 bases in the middle. CDR1 SGHVS and CDR2 FQNEAQ come from the germline V gene. CDR3: CASTIPGDEQYF. The CDR3 DNA follows: TGTGCCAGCACCATACCGGGCGACGAGCAGTACTTC.

This clonotype was observed a handful of times. CDR3 region: CASSFTRWGDQPQHF. CDR3 nucleotides: TGTGCCAGCAGTTTTACCCGGTGGGGGGATCAGCCCCAGCATTTT. The chain joins TRBV28 to TRBJ1-5; tentative D call: TRBD1 (5 bases). The CDR3 extends over 15 amino acids. Deletions cut 3 bases from V and 5 bases from J, with 14 bases between. Looked up from germline, CDR1 is MDHEN and CDR2 is SYDVKM.

The rearrangement joins TRBV4-2 to TRBJ2-6, with D perhaps TRBD1 (5 bases). V was pared by 0 bases and J by 2 bases, with 20 bases between. The germline V gene has CDR1 LGHNA and CDR2 YNFKEQ. The CDR3 has 20 amino acids. This CDR3 reads CASSQDKVQAYIPGANVLTF. The CDR3 region has the DNA TGTGCCAGCAGCCAAGATAAGGTACAGGCCTACATCCCTGGGGCCAACGTCCTGACTTTC.

J is TRBJ1-2 and V is TRBV7-9, with D tentatively TRBD1 (5 bases). The length of the CDR3 is 15 residues. Germline V gene lookup returns CDR1 SEHNR and CDR2 FQNEAQ (reference sequence). Trimming cost V 7 bases and J 1 base, with 16 bases left between them. The CDR3 DNA follows: TGTGCCAGCAACCCGCCGGGGGACCTTAACTATGGCTACACCTTC. Protein sequence: CASNPPGDLNYGYTF.

The chain employs TRBV9 and TRBJ2-5, with D possibly matching TRBD1 (6 bases). Deletions cut 0 bases from V and 3 bases from J, with 6 bases between. The CDR3 spans 13 residues. Germline loops: CDR1 SGDLS, CDR2 YYNGEE. This CDR3 is CASSVDREETQYF. The CDR3 nucleotides are TGTGCCAGCAGCGTAGACAGGGAAGAGACCCAGTACTTC. Looking up the rest from reference TRBV9 and TRBJ2-5 gives the full variable domain: DSGVTQTPKHLITATGQRVTLRCSPRSGDLSVYWYQQSLDQGLQFLIQYYNGEERAKGNILERFSAQQFPDLHSELNLSSLELGDSALYFCASSVDREETQYFGPGTRLLVL.

The V and J genes are TRBV7-9 and TRBJ1-1; possible D gene TRBD1, 6 bases. The germline CDR1 and CDR2 sequences are SEHNR and FQNEAQ (reference sequence). V shed 6 bases and J shed 6 bases, with 26 bases lying between them. This CDR3 has 17 residues. The CDR3 DNA reads TGTGCCAGCAGTAGCGGGGGGCGCGAATCTTTTGGTGCTGAAGCTTTCTTT. Its translation is CASSSGGRESFGAEAFF. Based on the CDR3 plus reference TRBV7-9 and TRBJ1-1, the full variable domain is DTGVSQNPRHKITKRGQNVTFRCDPISEHNRLYWYRQTLGQGPEFLTYFQNEAQLEKSRLLSDRFSAERPKGSFSTLEIQRTEQGDSAMYLCASSSGGRESFGAEAFFGQGTRLTVV.

This clonotype was counted a few times. The chain has TRBV7-8 and TRBJ1-1; TRBD1 aligns across 12 bases. Germline V CDR1 and CDR2: SGHVS, FQNEAQ. The J segment lost 5 bases and the V segment lost 5 bases, leaving 12 bases of the junction unmatched. This CDR3 region has 17 residues. This CDR3 reads CASSLDPGQGAWTEAFF. In nucleotides, the CDR3 is TGTGCCAGCAGCCTGGACCCGGGACAGGGGGCCTGGACTGAAGCTTTCTTT.

The sample holds many counts of this clonotype. V usage is TRBV19 and J usage is TRBJ2-2; TRBD2 matches at 9 bases. The CDR3 sequence is 14 residues long. The ends lost 4 bases at V and 4 bases at J; junction bases unmatched: 1. Germline V CDR1 and CDR2: LNHDA, SQIVND (reference sequence). For the CDR3, the DNA is TGTGCCAGTAGTAGCGGGGGGGGCACCGGGGAGCTGTTTTTT. This encodes CASSSGGGTGELFF.

The rearrangement links TRBV5-6 to TRBJ1-1, with 9 bases identical to TRBD1. The V and J ends lost 6 bases and 3 bases, in that order; junction bases with no gene match: 6. Germline V gene lookup returns CDR1 SGHDT and CDR2 YYEEEE. The CDR3 is 14 residues long. The CDR3 region is CASTIDRGYTEAFF. The CDR3 DNA reads as TGTGCCAGCACCATCGACAGGGGGTACACTGAAGCTTTCTTT.

The rearrangement links TRBV2 to TRBJ1-2; D is unclear. CDR1 SNHLY and CDR2 FYNNEI come from the germline V gene. This CDR3 comprises 13 residues. V lost 6 bases and J lost 1, with 9 bases in between. CDR3 nucleotide sequence: TGTGCCAGCAGGCTCGCGGTTAACTATGGCTACACCTTC. This codes for CASRLAVNYGYTF.

This clonotype has only a few counts. An end of the junction differs from the germline gene, which may be a read error. Here the CDR3 reads CASSHSDSSYEQYF. In DNA, the CDR3 is TGTGCCAGCAGTCACTCGGACAGCTCCTACGAGCAGTACTTC. This sequence joins TRBV6-5 and TRBJ2-7; possible D gene TRBD1, 6 bases. This CDR3 has 14 residues. Germline CDR1 MNHEY, CDR2 SVGAGI.

The chain joins TRBV7-9 to TRBJ1-1; D uncertain. This CDR3 is 17 amino acids long. The ends were cut back, 0 bases at V and 3 bases at J, with 17 bases in the middle. Germline values: CDR1 SEHNR, CDR2 FQNEAQ (reference sequence). CDR3: CASSLALSLGLDTEAFF. DNA for the CDR3: TGTGCCAGCAGCTTAGCGCTAAGCCTAGGGCTAGACACTGAAGCTTTCTTT.

Ten or more counts support this clonotype. The chain couples TRBV4-1 to TRBJ1-1, with unresolved D. V lost 0 bases to trimming and J lost 6 bases, with 11 bases between them. CDR3 size: 14 residues. Germline CDR1 and CDR2: MGHRA and YSYEKL. Here the CDR3 reads CASSQEATTPEAFF. DNA for the CDR3: TGCGCCAGCAGCCAAGAGGCGACAACCCCTGAAGCTTTCTTT.

V usage is TRBV20-1 and J usage is TRBJ1-2; no clear D. Trimming took 0 bases from V and 3 from J, leaving 11 bases between them. The V gene's germline CDR1 is DFQATT and CDR2 SNEGSKA (reference sequence). The CDR3 spans 14 residues. The CDR3 nucleotides are TGCAGTGCTAGAGATGTTTGGTCTTACTATGGCTACACCTTC. Protein: CSARDVWSYYGYTF.

This clonotype appeared many times. V usage is TRBV10-3 and J usage is TRBJ2-1; tentative D call: TRBD1 (5 bases). V dropped 0 bases and J dropped 2 bases, with 8 bases sitting between them. Per germline, CDR1 ENHRY and CDR2 SYGVKD. This CDR3 has 15 amino acids. The CDR3 reads CAISESQGTYNEQFF. As DNA, the CDR3 is TGTGCCATCAGTGAGTCGCAGGGAACCTACAATGAGCAGTTCTTC.

This clonotype has just a few counts. The gene calls are TRBV5-1 and TRBJ1-1; unclear D gene. Trimming left V 4 bases short and J 0 bases short, with 10 bases between. The CDR3 spans 14 residues. CDR1 and CDR2 (germline): SGHRS, YFSETQ. The CDR3 DNA sequence: TGCGCCAGCAGCCGCCCAGATTTGAACACTGAAGCTTTCTTT. Protein sequence: CASSRPDLNTEAFF.